Sequencing of this T cell receptor (beta chain) was carried out in a study of blood T cell repertoires in COVID-19 (TCRdb year 2020). At the level of the whole study: Collaborator samples came from the United States, Italy and Spain and covered acute and convalescent phases of COVID-19. The material from the prospective study consisted of cDNA or gDNA derived from T cells, B-cell-depleted T cells, or PBMCs. Deeply sampled blood TCRbeta repertoires from subjects exposed to, actively infected with, or recovered from COVID-19 were included in the dataset. A freely available public database, intended as a resource for researchers studying the immune response to SARS-CoV-2, is where the repertoires were released. The samples were drawn from the first 160 participants of the ongoing ImmuneRACE study and from about 1,200 subjects provided by 6 global collaborators. The sample metadata nearly always contained a de-identified subject ID, COVID-19 status, age in years and sex. Where available, HLA class I and class II types were obtained from metadata supplied by the sample provider rather than from assay-based typing. The paper's findings and limits, for the study overall: How much clinical and demographic metadata was included differed by source and by participant, and the metadata was provided uncurated.

As for this clone: Its antigen specificity is not known. Within one base of it there is no much larger clone, and no base qualities were kept.

The CDR3, cysteine through phenylalanine, is 13 amino acids long. The retained sequence is limited to the CDR3, 39 bases, with the frame set at the first base. The CDR1 and CDR2 encoded by the germline V gene are KGHDR and SFDVKD. Germline trimming: 7 bases from V, 4 bases from J; junction bases outside gene matches: 3. In the prospective study, participants were roughly 18 to 90 years old, resided in 24 geographic areas of the United States, and were enrolled through a virtual design. In the prospective study, cohorts were assigned on the basis of participant-reported clinical history obtained from a screening survey and a study questionnaire. Each participant in the prospective study had whole blood, serum and a nasopharyngeal or oropharyngeal swab collected by mobile phlebotomists. Prospective study participants could optionally give additional blood draws and questionnaires over an approximately 2-month period. Prospective study blood samples were shipped either frozen or at room temperature before DNA extraction.

TCRbeta CDR3 regions were amplified from genomic DNA using the immunoSEQ Assay, a bias-controlled multiplex PCR. As for the authors' bioinformatics: The number of nucleated cells in each sample was estimated from the amplification of reference gene primers within the assay. To quantify the absolute abundance of each unique TCRbeta CDR3 rearrangement, sequence reads were collapsed and filtered. Productive Simpson clonality was computed per sample as the square root of Simpson's diversity index over productive rearrangements. Entries here come from immuneACCESS through TCRdb and include only in-frame sequences with V and J called. Some clones fail to appear in such tables; in the studies checked, an unresolved V gene covers under half of the shortfall, and the cause of the remainder is unknown. V, J and clone size were drawn from that table, and D and trimming were deduced from the DNA. The sample includes 250,000 or so clones, with approximately 90% observed a single time. Together, the top ten hold 0.95% to 1.5% of the sample.

The receptor's source is a human donor in a cohort exposed to, infected with or recovered from COVID-19 (not recorded which). The donor label of this sample is uncertain. Source material: PBMCs or T cells enriched from blood (not recorded which). The chain couples TRBV24-1 to TRBJ1-1, and 9 junction bases match TRBD1. The DNA is as follows: TGTGCCACCAGGGGACAGGGTGGCACTGAAGCTTTCTTT. Translated, it reads CATRGQGGTEAFF.